One sample yielded the 25 T cell receptor beta chains listed below, sequenced in a study of radiation and T cells in renal cell carcinoma. As for treatment: treatment-naive control, cytoreductive nephrectomy. The method was immunoSEQ multiplex PCR; TCRdb's version includes in-frame clones alone and lacks a portion of them. The sample holds about 25,000 clones, over 45% seen once. Sequences were derived from tumor tissue, sampled from a patient whose treatment was nephrectomy without radiotherapy. The source is a man aged 35 to 55 with renal cell carcinoma.

The table lists this clone with a few counts. The chain couples TRBV28 to TRBJ1-1; no reliable D call. The germline V gene has CDR1 MDHEN and CDR2 SYDVKM. V gave up 3 bases and J gave up 8 bases, with 13 bases separating them. CDR3 length equals 13 residues. In nucleotides, the CDR3 is TGTGCCAGCAGTTTTGTGAGGTCCGGGGAAGCTTTCTTT. It yields the protein CASSFVRSGEAFF.

The V gene is TRBV2, the J gene TRBJ1-5; possible D gene TRBD1, 5 bases. The V end lost 5 bases, the J end lost 3 bases, and 14 bases lay between the germline ends. The CDR3 is 15 amino acids. Germline values: CDR1 SNHLY, CDR2 FYNNEI. The CDR3, as DNA: TGTGCCAGCAGTCGGGACGGATCAACCAATCAGCCCCAGCATTTT. As protein: CASSRDGSTNQPQHF.

CDR3: CAISESLKEKLFF. CDR3 DNA sequence: TGTGCCATCAGTGAGTCGTTGAAGGAAAAACTGTTTTTT. J is TRBJ1-4 and V is TRBV10-3; D is ambiguous. This CDR3 comprises 13 residues. Germline CDR1 and CDR2: ENHRY and SYGVKD. V lost 0 bases and J 8 bases, leaving 7 bases between the germline ends.

The chain uses TRBV30 and TRBJ1-2; weak D call: TRBD1 (5 bases). Germline-derived CDR1 and CDR2 are GTSNPN and SVGIG (reference sequence). This CDR3 contains 14 residues. With 5 bases removed from V and 4 bases from J, the gap between germline ends came to 17 bases. The CDR3 nucleotides read TGTGCCTGGCGAGGGAACCTCGGGGGCTATGGCTACACCTTC. It codes for CAWRGNLGGYGYTF.

This clone was seen just once. V is TRBV7-8 and J is TRBJ1-1; tentatively, D is TRBD1 (6 bases). Germline V gene sequence: CDR1 SGHVS, CDR2 FQNEAQ. V lost 5 bases and J lost 1, with 17 bases in between. The CDR3 is 16 residues long. The DNA for the CDR3 is TGTGCCAGCAGCCCTCCTTGGGGGGCCGCGAACACTGAAGCTTTCTTT. Translation: CASSPPWGAANTEAFF.

The chain is built from TRBV2 and TRBJ2-7, with D unresolved. Trimming pared 6 bases from V and 4 bases from J, leaving 13 bases between. There are 13 residues in the CDR3. Per the germline V gene, CDR1 is SNHLY and CDR2 is FYNNEI. The CDR3 bases are TGTGCCAGCAGCGGACGGTTCCTTTACGAGCAGTACTTC. Protein sequence: CASSGRFLYEQYF.

The chain recombines TRBV7-9 with TRBJ1-1, with a possible D match to TRBD1 (5 bases). Germline lookup yields CDR1 SEHNR and CDR2 FQNEAQ (reference sequence). V was shortened by 3 bases and J by 0 bases, with 11 bases between the two germline ends. This CDR3 has 15 residues. DNA of the CDR3: TGTGCCAGCAGCTTTCAGGGTCCGATGAACACTGAAGCTTTCTTT. It yields the protein CASSFQGPMNTEAFF.

The V call is TRBV30, the J call TRBJ2-7, with D possibly matching TRBD1 (6 bases). Germline CDR1 and CDR2: GTSNPN and SVGIG (reference sequence). The CDR3 spans 13 residues. V lost 6 bases to trimming and J lost 1 base, with 13 bases between them. The CDR3 nucleotides are TGTGCCTGCCCCGGGACATCTTCCTACGAGCAGTACTTC. Translating gives CACPGTSSYEQYF.

This clone was seen a handful of times. This sequence joins TRBV9 and TRBJ2-3; no definite D call. CDR3 length: 14 residues. The V end was cut by 0 bases, the J end by 3 bases, with 8 bases between. CDR1 is SGDLS and CDR2 is YYNGEE in the germline V gene. This chain's CDR3 is CASSVAPTTDTQYF. In DNA, the CDR3 is TGTGCCAGCAGCGTAGCTCCGACTACAGATACGCAGTATTTT.

The gene calls are TRBV19 and TRBJ2-2; D is possibly TRBD1 or TRBD2 (5 bases each). CDR1 and CDR2 (germline): LNHDA, SQIVND (reference sequence). The V gene lost 5 bases and the J gene lost 1 base, with 8 bases spanning the gap. This CDR3 has 14 amino acids. CDR3 in DNA: TGTGCCAGTAGTGGGGGACGGAACACCGGGGAGCTGTTTTTT. It yields the protein CASSGGRNTGELFF.

This clone has just a few counts. The chain carries TRBV7-2 and TRBJ1-5; 7 bases fit TRBD1. CDR3 length: 16 amino acids. Trimming cost V 5 bases and J 1 base; bases outside gene matches: 8. Germline V gene lookup returns CDR1 SGHTA and CDR2 FQGNSA. The CDR3 here is CASSLGTDRSNQPQHF. Here the CDR3 DNA reads TGTGCCAGCAGCCTCGGGACAGATAGAAGCAATCAGCCCCAGCATTTT.

The gene calls are TRBV6-6 and TRBJ2-7; D is perhaps TRBD1 (5 bases). CDR3 size: 13 residues. With 2 bases removed from V and 2 bases from J, the gap between germline ends came to 7 bases. Germline CDR1 MNHNY, CDR2 SVGAGI (reference sequence). The DNA for the CDR3 is TGTGCCAGCAGTTACGGACAAACCTACGAGCAGTACTTC. It translates to CASSYGQTYEQYF.

V is TRBV5-4 and J is TRBJ2-1; D is possibly TRBD1 (6 bases). V dropped 4 bases and J dropped 8 bases, with 13 bases sitting between them. The CDR3 totals 13 residues. Germline values: CDR1 SGHNT, CDR2 YYREEE (reference sequence). The CDR3 protein is CASSENRVDEQFF. CDR3 in DNA: TGTGCCAGCAGCGAAAACAGGGTCGATGAGCAGTTCTTC. The full variable domain, its missing parts supplied by reference TRBV5-4 and TRBJ2-1, is ETGVTQSPTHLIKTRGQQVTLRCSSQSGHNTVSWYQQALGQGPQFIFQYYREEENGRGNFPPRFSGLQFPNYSSELNVNALELDDSALYLCASSENRVDEQFFGPGTRLTVL.

V and J are TRBV19 and TRBJ1-4; D is unclear. The CDR3 runs 15 residues. Germline loops: CDR1 LNHDA, CDR2 SQIVND (reference sequence). Trimming took 3 bases from V and 5 from J, leaving 13 bases between them. The CDR3 spells CASSMGDGGNEKLFF. The CDR3 DNA follows: TGTGCCAGTAGTATGGGAGATGGTGGGAATGAAAAACTGTTTTTT.

V gene TRBV4-2 combines with J gene TRBJ1-2; a weak D match, TRBD1 (5 bases). This CDR3 is 15 amino acids long. Trimming pared 1 base from V and 7 bases from J, leaving 16 bases between. Germline loops: CDR1 LGHNA, CDR2 YNFKEQ. CDR3 region: CASSQVGERRGGYTF. CDR3 nucleotide sequence: TGTGCCAGCAGCCAAGTCGGAGAGAGGAGGGGTGGCTACACCTTC.

J is TRBJ2-7 and V is TRBV7-9; 7 bases align to TRBD1. The CDR3 totals 13 residues. The V and J ends lost 5 bases and 6 bases, in that order; junction bases with no gene match: 7. Germline V lookup: CDR1 SEHNR, CDR2 FQNEAQ (reference sequence). The CDR3 is CASSATRQGEQYV. CDR3 nucleotide sequence: TGTGCCAGCAGCGCTACCCGACAGGGCGAGCAGTACGTC.

The chain carries TRBV28 and TRBJ1-1; D gene unclear. V was shortened by 6 bases and J by 1 base, with 9 bases between the two germline ends. CDR1 and CDR2 (germline): MDHEN, SYDVKM. The CDR3 extends over 13 amino acids. The CDR3 nucleotides are TGTGCCAGCAGCTCACTCGGGAACACTGAAGCTTTCTTT. Amino acid sequence: CASSSLGNTEAFF.

This clone was counted a few times. This chain links TRBV11-2 with TRBJ2-4; the D gene is possibly TRBD1 (5 bases). CDR3 length: 15 residues. The V and J ends lost 5 bases and 6 bases respectively, with 17 bases between them. Germline CDR1 and CDR2: SGHAT and FQNNGV. The CDR3 nucleotides are TGTGCCAGCAGCCCCCCCACAGGCCAGGGAAACATTCAGTACTTC. Translated, it gives CASSPPTGQGNIQYF.

This clone was recorded a few times. The CDR3 loop is CASSSTGNEQFF. The CDR3 bases are TGTGCCAGCAGCTCAACCGGGAACGAGCAGTTCTTC. The J gene is TRBJ2-1, the V gene TRBV9; D possibly corresponds to TRBD2 (5 bases). V was trimmed by 4 bases and J by 10 bases, leaving 12 bases between them. The CDR3 consists of 12 residues. Per the germline V gene, CDR1 is SGDLS and CDR2 is YYNGEE.

The V call is TRBV19, the J call TRBJ2-6; no definite D call. Germline V gene sequence: CDR1 LNHDA, CDR2 SQIVND (reference sequence). V was trimmed by 1 base and J by 4 bases, leaving 5 bases between them. The CDR3 has 14 residues. The DNA of the CDR3 is TGTGCCAGTAGTATAGGGGTCGGGGCCAACGTCCTGACTTTC. Translation gives CASSIGVGANVLTF.

The genes are TRBV5-1 and TRBJ1-3; D ambiguous. The germline V gene has CDR1 SGHRS and CDR2 YFSETQ. V was trimmed by 0 bases and J by 0 bases, leaving 7 bases between them. The CDR3 is made up of 15 amino acids. The CDR3 protein is CASSLEKYSGNTIYF. The CDR3, as DNA: TGCGCCAGCAGCTTGGAGAAGTACTCTGGAAACACCATATATTTT. The full variable domain, in which reference TRBV5-1 and TRBJ1-3 provide the parts outside the CDR3, is KAGVTQTPRYLIKTRGQQVTLSCSPISGHRSVSWYQQTPGQGLQFLFEYFSETQRNKGNFPGRFSGRQFSNSRSEMNVSTLELGDSALYLCASSLEKYSGNTIYFGEGSWLTVV.

This clone has a count of ten or more. This rearrangement joins TRBV7-2 to TRBJ1-2; 7 bases map to TRBD1. Germline loops: CDR1 SGHTA, CDR2 FQGNSA. The ends lost 3 bases at V and 4 bases at J; junction bases unmatched: 8. This CDR3 spans 15 amino acids. Here the CDR3 reads CASSLGGTASYGYTF. The CDR3, as DNA: TGTGCCAGCAGCTTGGGCGGGACAGCTAGCTATGGCTACACCTTC.

This clone came up a few times. The chain combines TRBV5-1 with TRBJ1-1; the D is unclear. The V end was cut by 0 bases, the J end by 1 base, with 13 bases between. Germline CDR1 reads SGHRS; CDR2 reads YFSETQ. The CDR3 extends over 16 amino acids. CDR3 DNA sequence: TGCGCCAGCAGCTTGGCCCAGAATCCAAAGAACACTGAAGCTTTCTTT. It codes for CASSLAQNPKNTEAFF.

This clone occurred a few times. The rearrangement uses TRBV19 and TRBJ1-2; no reliable D call. CDR3 length: 15 amino acids. V lost 3 bases and J 0 bases, leaving 11 bases between the germline ends. CDR1 and CDR2 (germline): LNHDA, SQIVND (reference sequence). The CDR3 nucleotides read TGTGCCAGTAGTATTATTCAAGTCGCTAACTATGGCTACACCTTC. Translating gives CASSIIQVANYGYTF. Looking up the rest from reference TRBV19 and TRBJ1-2 gives the full variable domain: DGGITQSPKYLFRKEGQNVTLSCEQNLNHDAMYWYRQDPGQGLRLIYYSQIVNDFQKGDIAEGYSVSREKKESFPLTVTSAQKNPTAFYLCASSIIQVANYGYTFGSGTRLTVV.

This clone was detected a few times. CDR3 loop: CASIRKGAEAFF. CDR3 nucleotide sequence: TGTGCCAGCATAAGGAAGGGGGCTGAAGCTTTCTTT. This chain connects TRBV2 to TRBJ1-1, with D perhaps matching TRBD1 (6 bases). This CDR3 region has 12 residues. The germline V gene has CDR1 SNHLY and CDR2 FYNNEI. Trimming cost V 7 bases and J 6 bases, with 12 bases left between them.